Presented here are 26 T cell receptor beta chains from one specimen sequenced in a study of CD8+ T cells in alopecia areata. The sample's treatment: oral pan-JAK inhibitor, 5-10 mg twice daily. It was cDNA, reverse transcribed from extracted RNA, that served as the sequencing template. TCRdb's copy holds only in-frame clones and misses some; the assay was immunoSEQ multiplex PCR. The sample lists roughly 190,000 clones, 64% occurring once. This material consisted of CD4+ T cells sorted from blood, taken around week 50, from a patient treated with tofacitinib. The source is a human donor with alopecia areata.

This clone was observed a handful of times. The chain is built from TRBV7-2 and TRBJ1-1, with D unclear. CDR3 length: 13 amino acids. From germline, CDR1 is SGHTA and CDR2 FQGNSA. Trimming stripped 0 bases from V and 8 bases from J, with 10 bases between. The CDR3 DNA reads as TGTGCCAGCAGCTTAGCGCGGGCAGGAGAAGCTTTCTTT. Translation: CASSLARAGEAFF. Looking up the rest from reference TRBV7-2 and TRBJ1-1 gives the full variable domain: GAGVSQSPSNKVTEKGKDVELRCDPISGHTALYWYRQSLGQGLEFLIYFQGNSAPDKSGLPSDRFSAERTGGSVSTLTIQRTQQEDSAVYLCASSLARAGEAFFGQGTRLTVV.

This chain joins TRBV19 and TRBJ1-1; 7 nucleotides match TRBD1. This CDR3 region has 17 residues. V trimming: 3 bases; J trimming: 0 bases; junction bases outside the gene matches: 10. Germline CDR1 and CDR2: LNHDA and SQIVND (reference sequence). CDR3 residues: CASSITGTEALNTEAFF. As DNA, the CDR3 is TGTGCCAGTAGTATCACCGGGACAGAGGCCTTGAACACTGAAGCTTTCTTT.

The chain links TRBV20-1 to TRBJ2-7; the D is unclear. The CDR3 loop spans 11 amino acids. The ends were cut back, 6 bases at V and 4 bases at J, with 10 bases in the middle. Germline V gene lookup returns CDR1 DFQATT and CDR2 SNEGSKA (reference sequence). The CDR3 bases are TGCAGTGCAGTAGTACAATACGAGCAGTACTTC. It is translated as CSAVVQYEQYF.

This rearrangement joins TRBV29-1 to TRBJ2-1; D gene unclear. The germline V gene encodes CDR1 SQVTM and CDR2 ANQGSEA. CDR3 size: 13 residues. The V end was cut by 0 bases, the J end by 6 bases, with 9 bases between. Here the CDR3 reads CSVEDLFGNEQFF. CDR3 in DNA: TGCAGCGTTGAAGATCTTTTTGGCAATGAGCAGTTCTTC.

The chain joins TRBV30 to TRBJ1-2; possible D gene TRBD1, 5 bases. Per germline, CDR1 GTSNPN and CDR2 SVGIG (reference sequence). CDR3 length: 10 residues. The V end lost 4 bases, the J end lost 6 bases, and 6 bases lay between the germline ends. CDR3 in DNA: TGTGCCTGGAAAGGGGATGGCTACACCTTC. Translated: CAWKGDGYTF.

CDR3 sequence: CASSLTSGAEQFF. CDR3 DNA sequence: TGTGCCAGCAGCTTAACTAGCGGGGCAGAGCAGTTCTTC. The genes are TRBV11-2 and TRBJ2-1; 10 nucleotides align to TRBD2. V lost 2 bases, J lost 10 bases, and 2 bases stayed unmatched. The germline V gene has CDR1 SGHAT and CDR2 FQNNGV. The CDR3 sequence is 13 residues long.

This chain joins TRBV30 and TRBJ2-1, with unresolved D. V lost 0 bases, J lost 8 bases, and 11 bases lay in between. The CDR3 spans 13 residues. CDR1 and CDR2 (germline): GTSNPN, SVGIG (reference sequence). Written as DNA, the CDR3 is TGTGCCTGGAGTGTAGTAAGGAGAGATGAGCAGTTCTTC. This codes for CAWSVVRRDEQFF.

The rearrangement links TRBV25-1 to TRBJ1-1; unclear D gene. V lost 3 bases, J lost 2 bases, and 13 bases lay in between. CDR1 and CDR2 (germline): MGHDK, SYGVNS. The CDR3 spans 15 residues. CDR3 residues: CASSDPSSFNTEAFF. The CDR3 DNA sequence: TGTGCCAGCAGTGATCCCTCCTCTTTTAACACTGAAGCTTTCTTT.

This chain's CDR3 is CASSLPGTVYGYTF. The CDR3 coding sequence is TGCGCCAGCAGCCTGCCCGGGACAGTATATGGCTACACCTTC. The V and J genes are TRBV5-1 and TRBJ1-2; TRBD1 matches at 7 bases. V shed 4 bases and J 5 bases; nucleotides not matched to a gene: 8. Germline lookup yields CDR1 SGHRS and CDR2 YFSETQ. The CDR3 extends over 14 amino acids.

This clone was counted between two and nine times. The rearrangement uses TRBV9 and TRBJ1-5; D uncertain. V lost 0 bases to trimming and J lost 0 bases, with 10 bases between them. Germline V CDR1 and CDR2: SGDLS, YYNGEE. The CDR3 has 16 amino acids. CDR3 region: CASSVVPHTSNQPQHF. DNA for the CDR3: TGTGCCAGCAGCGTAGTCCCTCACACTAGCAATCAGCCCCAGCATTTT.

V usage is TRBV7-8 and J usage is TRBJ1-1; no firm D call. Germline V lookup: CDR1 SGHVS, CDR2 FQNEAQ. The ends were cut back, 2 bases at V and 5 bases at J, with 15 bases in the middle. The CDR3 consists of 15 residues. In nucleotides, the CDR3 is TGTGCCAGCAGCTTATGGTGGGAATCTGAGACTGAAGCTTTCTTT. The encoded protein is CASSLWWESETEAFF.

There are a few counts of this clone. V and J are TRBV11-1 and TRBJ2-1; the match to TRBD2 covers 10 bases. V lost 5 bases, J lost 9 bases, and 16 bases stayed unmatched. From germline, CDR1 is SGHAT and CDR2 FQDESV (reference sequence). CDR3 size: 17 residues. The CDR3 is CASSPPGERGGHREQFF. CDR3 in DNA: TGTGCCAGCAGCCCACCGGGGGAGCGGGGGGGCCATCGTGAGCAGTTCTTC. Based on the CDR3 plus reference TRBV11-1 and TRBJ2-1, the full variable domain is EAEVAQSPRYKITEKSQAVAFWCDPISGHATLYWYRQILGQGPELLVQFQDESVVDDSQLPKDRFSAERLKGVDSTLKIQPAELGDSAMYLCASSPPGERGGHREQFFGPGTRLTVL.

V is TRBV5-1 and J is TRBJ1-1, with TRBD1 matching 7 bases. Germline CDR1 and CDR2: SGHRS and YFSETQ. CDR3 size: 15 residues. V gave up 4 bases and J gave up 0 bases; unmatched junction bases: 6. The CDR3 here is CASSIRQGLNTEAFF. The CDR3 DNA reads TGCGCCAGCAGCATTCGACAGGGACTGAACACTGAAGCTTTCTTT.

This sequence joins TRBV4-3 and TRBJ2-7; 9 bases agree with TRBD2. V lost 4 bases, J lost 6 bases, and 7 bases stayed unmatched. Germline lookup yields CDR1 LGHNA and CDR2 YSLEER. The CDR3 contains 14 residues. The CDR3: CASSPALAGSEQYF. The DNA of the CDR3 is TGCGCCAGCAGCCCAGCTCTAGCGGGGTCCGAGCAGTACTTC.

The chain combines TRBV18 with TRBJ1-2; no clear D. This CDR3 region has 15 residues. Germline V gene lookup returns CDR1 KGHSH and CDR2 LQKENI. With 2 bases removed from V and 4 bases from J, the gap between germline ends came to 14 bases. CDR3 DNA: TGTGCCAGCTCACCAGGGCCCAACGGAGGCTATGGCTACACCTTC. This codes for CASSPGPNGGYGYTF.

The V call is TRBV9, the J call TRBJ1-1; D is uncertain. The CDR3 contains 15 residues. Germline V CDR1 and CDR2: SGDLS, YYNGEE. Trimming removed 4 bases from V and 4 bases from J, with 17 bases in between. The chain's CDR3 is CASSPSPARATEAFF. The CDR3, as DNA: TGTGCCAGCAGCCCAAGTCCCGCTCGTGCCACTGAAGCTTTCTTT.

This chain uses TRBV30 with TRBJ2-7; a possible D gene is TRBD1 (5 bases). CDR1 GTSNPN and CDR2 SVGIG come from the germline V gene (reference sequence). The CDR3 has 16 residues. V lost 3 bases and J lost 1, with 19 bases in between. The CDR3 DNA sequence: TGTGCCTGGAGCCCTCCTGGGGCCACCTGGTCCTACGAGCAGTACTTC. This encodes CAWSPPGATWSYEQYF.

The chain joins TRBV19 to TRBJ1-2; no reliable D call. This CDR3 is 14 amino acids long. Trimming removed 5 bases from V and 2 bases from J, with 12 bases in between. The germline V gene encodes CDR1 LNHDA and CDR2 SQIVND (reference sequence). The CDR3 DNA is TGTGCCAGTAGTCCGTCGACGGGAAACTATGGCTACACCTTC. Amino acid sequence: CASSPSTGNYGYTF.

This chain uses TRBV7-2 with TRBJ2-7; weak D call: TRBD1 (5 bases). Germline V lookup: CDR1 SGHTA, CDR2 FQGNSA. Trimming removed 5 bases at V and 3 bases at J, with 11 bases between. This CDR3 contains 13 residues. The CDR3 protein is CASSPRRDYEQYF. CDR3 nucleotides: TGTGCCAGCAGCCCCCGCAGGGACTACGAGCAGTACTTC.

Only a few counts were recorded for this clone. The chain has TRBV30 and TRBJ1-4; 7 positions agree with TRBD1. The V segment lost 0 bases and the J segment 14 bases; nucleotides outside the gene matches: 6. The CDR3 has 12 amino acids. Germline CDR1 is GTSNPN and CDR2 is SVGIG (reference sequence). The CDR3 loop reads CAWSVDRAILFF. The DNA for the CDR3 is TGTGCCTGGAGTGTAGACAGGGCCATTCTGTTTTTT. The full variable domain, completed using reference TRBV30 and TRBJ1-4, is SQTIHQWPATLVQPVGSPLSLECTVEGTSNPNLYWYRQAAGRGLQLLFYSVGIGQISSEVPQNLSASRPQDRQFILSSKKLLLSDSGFYLCAWSVDRAILFFGSGTQLSVL.

This chain uses TRBV27 with TRBJ2-6; the D is unclear. Per the germline V gene, CDR1 is MNHEY and CDR2 is SMNVEV (reference sequence). Deletions cut 2 bases from V and 0 bases from J, with 8 bases between. The CDR3 sequence is 16 residues long. The CDR3 region is CASSLVFSSGANVLTF. The CDR3 DNA is TGTGCCAGCAGTTTAGTCTTCTCCTCTGGGGCCAACGTCCTGACTTTC.

This rearrangement joins TRBV29-1 to TRBJ2-3; 13 bases match TRBD2. The CDR3 has 14 amino acids. The V gene end was trimmed by 6 bases and the J gene end by 4 bases; junction bases not matched to a gene: 4. Germline loops: CDR1 SQVTM, CDR2 ANQGSEA. In DNA form, the CDR3 reads TGCAGCGTGTTGACTAGCGGGGGGTCAGATACGCAGTATTTT. Translating gives CSVLTSGGSDTQYF.

The chain links TRBV5-1 to TRBJ2-3; D remains ambiguous. Germline assignment: CDR1 SGHRS and CDR2 YFSETQ. The CDR3 runs 14 residues. V was clipped by 7 bases and J by 2 bases, with 14 bases between them. The CDR3 sequence: CASRVGSPTDTQYF. In DNA, the CDR3 is TGCGCCAGCCGTGTGGGATCCCCCACAGATACGCAGTATTTT.

The V and J genes are TRBV4-3 and TRBJ1-2, with D possibly being TRBD1 (5 bases). The CDR3 has 13 amino acids. Trimming left V 1 base short and J 5 bases short, with 8 bases between. Per the germline V gene, CDR1 is LGHNA and CDR2 is YSLEER. The chain's CDR3 is CASSQGEGYGYTF. The CDR3, as DNA: TGCGCCAGCAGCCAAGGGGAGGGGTATGGCTACACCTTC.

The V gene is TRBV27, the J gene TRBJ2-4, with a weak D call TRBD2 (6 bases). V was trimmed by 0 bases and J by 4 bases, leaving 7 bases between them. Germline V CDR1 and CDR2: MNHEY, SMNVEV (reference sequence). The CDR3 has 14 residues. The CDR3 DNA sequence: TGTGCCAGCAGTTTATCGGCGGGGAAAAACATTCAGTACTTC. As protein: CASSLSAGKNIQYF.

Only a few counts were recorded for this clone. This rearrangement joins TRBV7-2 to TRBJ2-1; possible D gene TRBD2, 6 bases. The germline CDR1 and CDR2 sequences are SGHTA and FQGNSA. V shed 5 bases and J shed 5 bases, with 13 bases lying between them. There are 14 residues in the CDR3. DNA for the CDR3: TGTGCCAGCAGCCCAGGAGGGGCTGACAATGAGCAGTTCTTC. It yields the protein CASSPGGADNEQFF. Full variable domain (outside the CDR3, taken from reference TRBV7-2 and TRBJ2-1): GAGVSQSPSNKVTEKGKDVELRCDPISGHTALYWYRQSLGQGLEFLIYFQGNSAPDKSGLPSDRFSAERTGGSVSTLTIQRTQQEDSAVYLCASSPGGADNEQFFGPGTRLTVL.